This T cell receptor (beta chain) was recovered during a study of T-cell reconstitution after alpha-beta-depleted transplantation in children (dated by TCRdb to 2016 to 2017). Study-level background: Using TCR repertoire profiling, the study followed T-cell immune reconstitution in a quantitative way in children after TCRalphabeta/CD19-depleted allogeneic hematopoietic cell transplantation.

Receptors were amplified or captured by PCR. Sequencing relied on an Illumina HiSeq 2500. TCR library preparation used molecular barcoding, with unique molecular identifiers applied to normalize quantification of the TCRbeta repertoire. TCRdb applied fastp at Q25 and MiXCR to the public reads, then kept only in-frame beta chains. Here each entry gathers all rows of one CDR3 protein and keeps the most common genes and DNA. This sample lists a few hundred thousand distinct CDR3 sequences; around 21% were detected once. Together, the top ten hold around 4% of the sample. This clonotype was observed many times. This clone's antigen is unknown. No clone much larger than this one lies a single base away; base qualities are absent. Trimming costs V 3 bases and J 4 bases, and their ends lie 6 bases apart. Including the terminal cysteine and phenylalanine, the CDR3 comprises 13 residues. The DNA shown is the 39-base CDR3, in frame from base 1. Based on the germline V gene, the CDR1 and CDR2 sequences are KGHDR and SFDVKD.

Recombination joined TRBV24-1 with TRBJ2-1, with no D gene named confidently. This sample comprised PBMCs from the stem cell graft donor, obtained from the stem cell graft. The receptor was derived from a human donor who donated a stem cell graft to a child with acute myeloid leukemia. In nucleotides, the sequence is TGTGCCACCAGTGATGACGGTTACAATGAGCAGTTCTTC. This gives the protein CATSDDGYNEQFF.